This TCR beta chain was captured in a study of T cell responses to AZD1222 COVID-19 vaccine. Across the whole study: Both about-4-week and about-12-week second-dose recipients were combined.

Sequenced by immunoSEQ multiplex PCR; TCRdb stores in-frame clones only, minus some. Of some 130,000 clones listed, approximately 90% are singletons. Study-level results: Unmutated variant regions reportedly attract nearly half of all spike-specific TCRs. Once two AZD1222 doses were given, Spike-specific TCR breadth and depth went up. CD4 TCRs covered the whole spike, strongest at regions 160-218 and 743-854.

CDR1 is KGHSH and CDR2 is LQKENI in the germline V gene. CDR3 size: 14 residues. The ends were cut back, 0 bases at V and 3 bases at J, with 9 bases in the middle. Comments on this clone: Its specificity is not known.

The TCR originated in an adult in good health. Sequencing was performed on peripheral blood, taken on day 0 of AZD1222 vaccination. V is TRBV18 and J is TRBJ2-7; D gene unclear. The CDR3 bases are TGTGCCAGCTCACCACCGTCTCTCAACTACGAGCAGTACTTC. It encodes CASSPPSLNYEQYF.